These T cell receptor beta chains were read from a single sample in a study of OX40 agonist ivuxolimab in advanced cancers. The data were produced by immunoSEQ multiplex PCR, yet TCRdb's version contains in-frame clones alone and is incomplete. Among fewer than 70,000 clones listed, approximately 80% were seen once. The sample in question was CD4+ or CD8+ T cells sorted from blood, obtained in a trial of the OX40 agonist ivuxolimab. The receptors originated from an adult with an advanced solid tumor such as melanoma, head and neck, liver or kidney cancer. Both conserved end residues are part of each CDR3. The order of the fields is V gene, CDR3 protein.

V: TRBV25-1; CDR3: CASTRGALNSPLHF
V: TRBV10-3; CDR3: CASRRDGNQPQHF
V: TRBV29-1; CDR3: CSVRVGPEGPQHF
V: TRBV2; CDR3: CASSPGGAHLGQPQHF
V: TRBV6-1; CDR3: CASSELAGGQETQYF
V: TRBV5-4; CDR3: CASSHPVSPYGYTF
V: TRBV2; CDR3: CASSGQGLGNQPQHF
V: TRBV19; CDR3: CASSTPGAGPSTDTQYF
V: TRBV2; CDR3: CASSERGLLLNTEAFF
V: TRBV5-5; CDR3: CASSLTPDQRNGYTF
V: TRBV6-1; CDR3: CASSDRTAGVSSYNSPLHF
V: TRBV5-1; CDR3: CASSEGLAGVWELFF